Sequencing of this T cell receptor (beta chain) was carried out in a study of cytomegalovirus exposure and HLA in healthy donors. The study, taken as a whole, reports: Whilst most TCR sequences proved rare, a subset of public TCRs occurred across many donors. For presence/absence analyses, sequencing depth was assumed to be roughly uniform across donors.

60 Vbeta and 13 Jbeta primers were used in PCR. Using immunoSEQ multiplex PCR, the repertoire was profiled, and TCRdb retains in-frame clones only, with some absent. This repertoire shows about 190,000 clones, roughly 84% found once; its top ten account for 2% to 3%. The donors comprised healthy bone marrow donors. V gave up 3 bases and J gave up 1 base; unmatched junction bases: 4. This CDR3 is 15 amino acids long. Germline V gene sequence: CDR1 SGDLS, CDR2 YYNGEE. As to this clone: The antigen is not known.

The source material was PBMCs. The chain is built from TRBV9 and TRBJ2-1; the match to TRBD2 covers 7 bases. This clonotype was sampled from a woman aged 50 to 60 in good health and CMV-seropositive. CDR3 nucleotides: TGTGCCAGCAGCGAAAGCGGGGATTCCTACAATGAGCAGTTCTTC. It is translated as CASSESGDSYNEQFF.